What follows describes a single T cell receptor (beta chain). The CDR3 does not end in the conserved phenylalanine or tryptophan, so this is likely a read error. No DNA is shown, since the ends of the CDR3 on it are uncertain; the CDR3 is the one TCRdb lists. This record belongs to a study of T cells in Graves' hyperthyroidism and ophthalmopathy. The germline V gene encodes CDR1 SGHAT and CDR2 FQNNGV. The CDR3 has 10 amino acids, counting both end residues. Out of approximately 10 ml of fresh peripheral blood came the PBMCs. Amplification targeted TCR beta CDR3 regions from RNA transcripts. HTBI primers were used for first-round RT-PCR of the TCR CDR3. TCRdb analysed the multiplex PCR reads with MiXCR anew, one entry per CDR3 protein. The repertoire includes about 96,000 distinct CDR3 sequences, about 51% of them detected once, and roughly 29% sits in the top ten.

The material sequenced was blood. This clonotype was sampled from a woman between 40 and 50 years old with Graves' hyperthyroidism. The rearrangement links TRBV11-2 to TRBJ2-6; the D call in the table, TRBD1, was not verified against the DNA. CDR3 loop: CASSLGRGWT.